What follows are 8 T cell receptor beta chains derived from one specimen sequenced in a study of cytomegalovirus exposure and HLA in healthy donors. PCR primers comprised 60 Vbeta and 13 Jbeta primers. Profiled with immunoSEQ multiplex PCR; TCRdb holds only in-frame clones, not every one. The data contain tens of thousands of clones, 84% of them singletons. Sequencing used PBMCs. The receptor set was obtained from a woman under 30 in good health and CMV-seronegative.

The chain recombines TRBV5-6 with TRBJ1-1, with D perhaps matching TRBD1 (5 bases). Germline V lookup: CDR1 SGHDT, CDR2 YYEEEE. Trimming took 0 bases from V and 6 from J, leaving 9 bases between them. This CDR3 spans 13 amino acids. Here the CDR3 DNA reads TGTGCCAGCAGCTTGGTATCACAGGCTGAAGCTTTCTTT. Translation gives CASSLVSQAEAFF.

This clone was seen a handful of times. The genes are TRBV6-1 and TRBJ2-7; tentative D call: TRBD1 (6 bases). The CDR3 contains 14 residues. Germline V gives CDR1 MNHNS, CDR2 SASEGT. V lost 8 bases to trimming and J lost 0 bases, with 14 bases between them. CDR3 residues: CASLDRQISYEQYF. The CDR3 coding sequence is TGTGCCAGCCTAGACAGGCAGATCTCCTACGAGCAGTACTTC.

This sequence joins TRBV7-6 and TRBJ1-2, with D tentatively TRBD1 (5 bases). Trimming took off 5 bases at V and 4 bases at J, with 20 bases between the two ends. The length of the CDR3 is 16 residues. Germline V gives CDR1 SGHVS, CDR2 FNYEAQ. CDR3 in DNA: TGTGCCAGCAGCCCACCCCTTAGGAGGGGAATCTATGGCTACACCTTC. The encoded protein is CASSPPLRRGIYGYTF.

This chain joins TRBV6-1 and TRBJ2-5; no reliable D call. Trimming took off 0 bases at V and 6 bases at J, with 8 bases between the two ends. This CDR3 has 13 amino acids. CDR1 and CDR2 (germline): MNHNS, SASEGT. As DNA, the CDR3 is TGTGCCAGCAGTGAAGCTTTCGAGAAGACCCAGTACTTC. Amino acids: CASSEAFEKTQYF.

The chain combines TRBV5-4 with TRBJ1-2, with D maybe TRBD1 (6 bases). Germline V gives CDR1 SGHNT, CDR2 YYREEE (reference sequence). V dropped 4 bases and J dropped 2 bases, with 15 bases sitting between them. This CDR3 region has 15 residues. CDR3 bases: TGTGCCAGCAGCAACCATGAGACAGGCAACTATGGCTACACCTTC. Amino acid sequence: CASSNHETGNYGYTF.

The rearrangement joins TRBV7-6 to TRBJ1-6, with D hard to call. This CDR3 is 12 amino acids long. Trimming removed 5 bases at V and 8 bases at J, with 7 bases between. Germline V gives CDR1 SGHVS, CDR2 FNYEAQ. CDR3: CASSREHSPLHF. In DNA, the CDR3 is TGTGCCAGCAGCCGGGAGCATTCACCCCTCCACTTT.

The gene calls are TRBV7-2 and TRBJ1-3; D unclear. The germline V gene has CDR1 SGHTA and CDR2 FQGNSA. The CDR3 consists of 17 residues. Trimming removed 1 base from V and 0 bases from J, with 13 bases in between. CDR3: CASSLEGLLSSGNTIYF. CDR3 DNA: TGTGCCAGCAGCTTAGAAGGACTCCTTTCCTCTGGAAACACCATATATTTT.

The chain uses TRBV5-4 and TRBJ1-1, with D tentatively TRBD1 (6 bases). Trimming shortened V by 4 bases and J by 1 base, and 8 bases separated the two germline ends. The CDR3 has 13 amino acids. Looked up from germline, CDR1 is SGHNT and CDR2 is YYREEE (reference sequence). CDR3 sequence reads: CASSRDTNTEAFF. DNA of the CDR3: TGTGCCAGCAGCCGGGACACGAACACTGAAGCTTTCTTT. The full variable domain, rest sourced from reference TRBV5-4 and TRBJ1-1, is ETGVTQSPTHLIKTRGQQVTLRCSSQSGHNTVSWYQQALGQGPQFIFQYYREEENGRGNFPPRFSGLQFPNYSSELNVNALELDDSALYLCASSRDTNTEAFFGQGTRLTVV.